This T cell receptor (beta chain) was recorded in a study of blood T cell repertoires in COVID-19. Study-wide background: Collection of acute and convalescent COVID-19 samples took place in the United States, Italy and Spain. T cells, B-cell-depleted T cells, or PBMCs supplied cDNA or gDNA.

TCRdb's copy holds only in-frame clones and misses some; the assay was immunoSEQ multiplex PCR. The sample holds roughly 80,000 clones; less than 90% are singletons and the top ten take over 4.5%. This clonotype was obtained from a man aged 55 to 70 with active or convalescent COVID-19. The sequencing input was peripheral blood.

The CDR3: CASSFGTGGRETQYF. In DNA, the CDR3 is TGTGCCAGCAGCTTTGGGACAGGGGGGAGAGAGACCCAGTACTTC. This rearrangement joins TRBV5-4 to TRBJ2-5; 11 positions match TRBD1. Germline V gives CDR1 SGHNT, CDR2 YYREEE (reference sequence). V gave up 2 bases and J gave up 4 bases; unmatched junction bases: 4. This CDR3 spans 15 amino acids. The variable domain in full, completed from reference TRBV5-4 and TRBJ2-5, reads ETGVTQSPTHLIKTRGQQVTLRCSSQSGHNTVSWYQQALGQGPQFIFQYYREEENGRGNFPPRFSGLQFPNYSSELNVNALELDDSALYLCASSFGTGGRETQYFGPGTRLLVL.